Following are 13 T cell receptor beta chains from one sample sequenced in a study of cytomegalovirus exposure and HLA in healthy donors. Use of 60 Vbeta and 13 Jbeta primers characterized the PCR. The table came from immunoSEQ multiplex PCR; TCRdb's copy has only in-frame clones and leaves some out. Among around 190,000 clones, about three quarters were seen once, and the ten largest hold 1.1%. The sample comprised PBMCs. The receptors shown here come from a woman aged 40 to 55 in good health and CMV-seronegative.

V usage is TRBV9 and J usage is TRBJ2-2; 7 nucleotides align to TRBD2. Trimming cost V 4 bases and J 6 bases; bases outside gene matches: 12. In germline, CDR1 is SGDLS, CDR2 YYNGEE. The CDR3 covers 16 residues. DNA for the CDR3: TGTGCCAGCAGCCCCCTTCGGACTAGGTCCCCCGGGGAGCTGTTTTTT. Translation: CASSPLRTRSPGELFF.

The chain has TRBV19 and TRBJ1-2; a possible D gene is TRBD1 (5 bases). The V and J ends lost 3 bases and 5 bases respectively, with 10 bases between them. CDR1 is LNHDA, CDR2 SQIVND, per germline (reference sequence). The CDR3 is 13 residues long. CDR3 nucleotides: TGTGCCAGTAGTATCCAGGGTTTGTATGGCTACACCTTC. Translation: CASSIQGLYGYTF.

V usage is TRBV10-3 and J usage is TRBJ2-3, with 10 bases matching TRBD2. The germline gives CDR1 ENHRY, CDR2 SYGVKD. The CDR3 is made up of 16 amino acids. V trimming: 3 bases; J trimming: 4 bases; junction bases outside the gene matches: 7. CDR3 sequence reads: CAISEQAGGPADTQYF. CDR3 nucleotide sequence: TGTGCCATCAGTGAACAAGCGGGAGGGCCGGCAGATACGCAGTATTTT.

The chain recombines TRBV19 with TRBJ2-1, with 9 bases that match TRBD2. V lost 1 base and J lost 6; bases outside the gene matches: 4. Germline-derived CDR1 and CDR2 are LNHDA and SQIVND (reference sequence). The CDR3 is 15 amino acids. CDR3 DNA sequence: TGTGCCAGTAGTATAGCTAGCGGGATCCGCAATGAGCAGTTCTTC. It translates to CASSIASGIRNEQFF.

The genes are TRBV4-3 and TRBJ2-7; a possible D gene is TRBD2 (6 bases). CDR1 is LGHNA, CDR2 YSLEER, per germline. The CDR3 sequence is 13 residues long. The V and J ends lost 3 bases and 4 bases respectively, with 10 bases between them. In DNA form, the CDR3 reads TGCGCCAGCAGCCAGGGACTTCTTTACGAGCAGTACTTC. Amino acid sequence: CASSQGLLYEQYF.

The chain couples TRBV5-1 to TRBJ2-5, with 12 bases that match TRBD2. After removal of 3 bases from V and 11 bases from J, the junction contained 11 bases not matched to a gene. CDR3 length: 15 amino acids. From germline, CDR1 is SGHRS and CDR2 YFSETQ. CDR3 sequence (DNA): TGCGCCAGCAGCTGGGGTACTAGCGGGAGGAGGGAGCAGTACTTC. It encodes CASSWGTSGRREQYF.

The CDR3: CASSPPPGITGNTIYF. CDR3 bases: TGTGCCAGCAGCCCCCCCCCGGGGATCACTGGAAACACCATATATTTT. The rearrangement links TRBV7-2 to TRBJ1-3; D unclear. Per germline, CDR1 SGHTA and CDR2 FQGNSA. This CDR3 has 16 residues. Trimming cost V 5 bases and J 2 bases, with 16 bases left between them. Variable domain in full (rest from reference TRBV7-2 and TRBJ1-3): GAGVSQSPSNKVTEKGKDVELRCDPISGHTALYWYRQSLGQGLEFLIYFQGNSAPDKSGLPSDRFSAERTGGSVSTLTIQRTQQEDSAVYLCASSPPPGITGNTIYFGEGSWLTVV.

The rearrangement links TRBV27 to TRBJ2-7; no clear D gene. The V end was cut by 1 base, the J end by 2 bases, with 15 bases between. Germline V CDR1 and CDR2: MNHEY, SMNVEV (reference sequence). This CDR3 comprises 16 residues. The CDR3 bases are TGTGCCAGCAGTTTATGGCGGCCTCCGCAGCCCTACGAGCAGTACTTC. Its protein is CASSLWRPPQPYEQYF.

This chain uses TRBV7-9 with TRBJ1-4; 8 nucleotides align to TRBD1. V lost 5 bases to trimming and J lost 8 bases; unmatched junction nucleotides: 10. CDR1 and CDR2 from the germline V gene are SEHNR and FQNEAQ (reference sequence). This CDR3 is built from 15 residues. The chain's CDR3 is CASSPHRGTGEKLFF. In DNA, the CDR3 is TGTGCCAGCAGCCCTCACAGGGGGACGGGCGAAAAACTGTTTTTT.

In DNA, the CDR3 is TGTGCCAGTAGTACGCAGACAGGAACGGGAAACACCATATATTTT. As protein: CASSTQTGTGNTIYF. J is TRBJ1-3 and V is TRBV19; weak D call: TRBD1 (6 bases). CDR1 and CDR2 (germline): LNHDA, SQIVND (reference sequence). Trimming removed 4 bases from V and 4 bases from J, with 14 bases in between. The CDR3 runs 15 residues.

J is TRBJ2-3 and V is TRBV11-3; D unclear. This CDR3 has 14 residues. The V gene lost 3 bases and the J gene lost 2 bases, with 9 bases spanning the gap. Germline loops: CDR1 SGHNT, CDR2 YENEEA. Here the CDR3 reads CASSLRAHTDTQYF. CDR3 sequence (DNA): TGTGCCAGCAGCTTGAGAGCCCACACAGATACGCAGTATTTT.

The chain joins TRBV25-1 to TRBJ2-5; 11 bases are a match to TRBD2. This CDR3 comprises 16 residues. CDR1 MGHDK and CDR2 SYGVNS come from the germline V gene. The ends lost 5 bases at V and 4 bases at J; junction bases unmatched: 9. This chain's CDR3 is CASSNRTSGSLETQYF. DNA of the CDR3: TGTGCCAGCAGTAATCGAACTAGCGGGAGCCTAGAGACCCAGTACTTC.

CDR3 residues: CASSQDRLAGGQDTQYF. In DNA form, the CDR3 reads TGCGCCAGCAGCCAAGATCGCCTAGCGGGAGGGCAAGATACGCAGTATTTT. The chain joins TRBV4-3 to TRBJ2-3, with TRBD2 identical over 12 bases. The ends lost 0 bases at V and 5 bases at J; junction bases unmatched: 6. The germline V gene encodes CDR1 LGHNA and CDR2 YSLEER. The CDR3 has 17 residues.